This T cell receptor beta chain derives from a study of cytomegalovirus exposure and HLA in healthy donors. The CDR3 is made up of 13 amino acids. V was clipped by 4 bases and J by 4 bases, with 10 bases between them. Per the germline V gene, CDR1 is MNHEY and CDR2 is SVGAGI. Assay used: immunoSEQ multiplex PCR; TCRdb lists only in-frame clones, some missing. The table records around 350,000 clones, just over 85% of them present only once. The source of this sequence is a woman in her late teens or twenties in good health and CMV-seronegative. The sequencing input was PBMCs. The gene calls are TRBV6-5 and TRBJ1-1, with D possibly being TRBD1 (6 bases). The CDR3 DNA is TGTGCCAGCAGTTCCACAGGGTCCACTGAAGCTTTCTTT. Translated, it gives CASSSTGSTEAFF.